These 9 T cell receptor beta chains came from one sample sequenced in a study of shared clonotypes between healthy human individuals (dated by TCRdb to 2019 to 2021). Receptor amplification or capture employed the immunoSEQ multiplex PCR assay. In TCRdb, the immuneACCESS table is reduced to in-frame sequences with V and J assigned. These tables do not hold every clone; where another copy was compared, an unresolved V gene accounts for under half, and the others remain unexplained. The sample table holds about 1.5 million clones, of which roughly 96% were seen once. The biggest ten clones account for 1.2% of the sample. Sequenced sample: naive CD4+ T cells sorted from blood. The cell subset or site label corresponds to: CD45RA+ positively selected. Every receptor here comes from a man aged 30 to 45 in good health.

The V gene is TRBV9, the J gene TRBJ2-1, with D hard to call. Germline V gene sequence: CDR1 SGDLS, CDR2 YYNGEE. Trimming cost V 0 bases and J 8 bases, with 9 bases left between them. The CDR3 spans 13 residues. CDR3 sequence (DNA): TGTGCCAGCAGCGTAGACGTTGACTATGAGCAGTTCTTC. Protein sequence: CASSVDVDYEQFF.

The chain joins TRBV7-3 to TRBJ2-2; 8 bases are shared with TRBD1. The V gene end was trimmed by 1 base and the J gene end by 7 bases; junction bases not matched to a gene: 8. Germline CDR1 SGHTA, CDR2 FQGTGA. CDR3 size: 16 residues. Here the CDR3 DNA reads TGTGCCAGCAGCTTAAAGGGGACAGGAAGTATCGGGGAGCTGTTTTTT. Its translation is CASSLKGTGSIGELFF.

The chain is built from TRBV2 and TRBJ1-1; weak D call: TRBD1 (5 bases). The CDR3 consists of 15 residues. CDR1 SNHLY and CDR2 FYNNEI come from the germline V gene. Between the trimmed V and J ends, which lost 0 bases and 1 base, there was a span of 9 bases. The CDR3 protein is CASSEAAGKNTEAFF. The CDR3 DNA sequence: TGTGCCAGCAGTGAAGCCGCAGGGAAGAACACTGAAGCTTTCTTT.

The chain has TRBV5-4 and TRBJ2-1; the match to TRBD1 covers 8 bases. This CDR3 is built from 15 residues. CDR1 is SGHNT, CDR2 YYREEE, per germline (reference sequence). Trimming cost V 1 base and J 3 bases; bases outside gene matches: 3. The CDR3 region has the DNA TGTGCCAGCAGCTTGCAACAGGGGGTCTACAATGAGCAGTTCTTC. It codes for CASSLQQGVYNEQFF.

The CDR3 sequence is CASSLPGPPSYEQYF. The CDR3 region has the DNA TGTGCCAGCAGTTTACCCGGACCTCCTTCCTACGAGCAGTACTTC. This chain joins TRBV28 and TRBJ2-7; no firm D call. The CDR3 sequence is 15 residues long. CDR1 is MDHEN and CDR2 is SYDVKM in the germline V gene. Trimming took 2 bases from V and 1 from J, leaving 12 bases between them.

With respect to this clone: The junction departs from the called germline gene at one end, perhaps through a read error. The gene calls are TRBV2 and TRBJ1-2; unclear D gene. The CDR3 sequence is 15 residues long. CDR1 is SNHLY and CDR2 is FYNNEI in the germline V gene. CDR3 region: CASREEVGANYGYTF. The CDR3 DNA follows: TGTGCCAGCAGGGAAGAGGTCGGCGCTAACTATGGCTACACCTTC. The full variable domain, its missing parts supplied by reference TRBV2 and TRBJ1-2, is EPEVTQTPSHQVTQMGQEVILRCVPISNHLYFYWYRQILGQKVEFLVSFYNNEISEKSEIFDDQFSVERPDGSNFTLKIRSTKLEDSAMYFCASREEVGANYGYTFGSGTRLTVV.

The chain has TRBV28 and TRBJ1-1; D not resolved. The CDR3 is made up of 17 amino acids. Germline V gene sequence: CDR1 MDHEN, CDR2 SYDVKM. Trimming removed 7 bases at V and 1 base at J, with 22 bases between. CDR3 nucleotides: TGTGCCAGCATTCATAGACGCCAGGCGGCATGGAACACTGAAGCTTTCTTT. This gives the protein CASIHRRQAAWNTEAFF.

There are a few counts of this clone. DNA of the CDR3: TGCGCCAGCAGCTTGTCAGGGGTGTGGACTAATGAAAAACTGTTTTTT. Protein sequence: CASSLSGVWTNEKLFF. The gene calls are TRBV5-1 and TRBJ1-4; tentative D call: TRBD1 (6 bases). Trimming shortened V by 1 base and J by 2 bases, and 12 bases separated the two germline ends. The germline gives CDR1 SGHRS, CDR2 YFSETQ. This CDR3 has 16 amino acids.

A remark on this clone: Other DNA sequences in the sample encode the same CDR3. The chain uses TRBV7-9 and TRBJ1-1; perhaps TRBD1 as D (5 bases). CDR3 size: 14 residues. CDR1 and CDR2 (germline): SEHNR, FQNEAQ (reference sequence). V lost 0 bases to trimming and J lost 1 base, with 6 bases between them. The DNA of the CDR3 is TGTGCCAGCAGCTTAGCGGGGGGGAACACTGAAGCTTTCTTT. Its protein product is CASSLAGGNTEAFF. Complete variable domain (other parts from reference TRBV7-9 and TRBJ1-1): DTGVSQNPRHKITKRGQNVTFRCDPISEHNRLYWYRQTLGQGPEFLTYFQNEAQLEKSRLLSDRFSAERPKGSFSTLEIQRTEQGDSAMYLCASSLAGGNTEAFFGQGTRLTVV.